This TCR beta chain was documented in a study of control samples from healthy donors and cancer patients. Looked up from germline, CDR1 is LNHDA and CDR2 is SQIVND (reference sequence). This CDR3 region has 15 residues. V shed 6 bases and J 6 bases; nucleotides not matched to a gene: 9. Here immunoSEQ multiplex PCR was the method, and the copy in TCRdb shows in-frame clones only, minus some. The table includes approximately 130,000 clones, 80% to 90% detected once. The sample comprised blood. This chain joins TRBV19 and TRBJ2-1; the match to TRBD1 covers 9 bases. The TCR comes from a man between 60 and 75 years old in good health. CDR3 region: CASREDRGAVNEQFF. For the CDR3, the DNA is TGTGCCAGTAGGGAGGACAGGGGCGCGGTCAATGAGCAGTTCTTC. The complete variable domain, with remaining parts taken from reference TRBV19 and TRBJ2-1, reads DGGITQSPKYLFRKEGQNVTLSCEQNLNHDAMYWYRQDPGQGLRLIYYSQIVNDFQKGDIAEGYSVSREKKESFPLTVTSAQKNPTAFYLCASREDRGAVNEQFFGPGTRLTVL.